Below, one TCR beta chain is given with its context. This clonotype occurred once. The specificity of this receptor is unknown. No much larger clone exists at a distance of one base, and base qualities are not known. One read alone makes for weak evidence. This record belongs to a study of prognosis after radiotherapy for stage I lung cancer (dated by TCRdb to the early 2020s). General notes on the study: Between April 2018 and 2019, about 20 patients with stage I NSCLC were enrolled in Nanjing, China. SBRT was not combined with any concurrent therapy in any patient. Every patient was deemed medically inoperable, roughly twelve because of comorbidities and several because they refused surgery. The patients included 14 to 15 who had newly diagnosed primary stage I lung tumors, along with several others who had oligometastatic NSCLC after their primary tumor had been surgically resected. Tumor histology was squamous cell carcinoma in six or seven patients and adenocarcinoma in twelve. Distant metastases were developed by four of the 19 patients after SBRT, at a median of around seven months, whereas no significant progression was observed in the other 15 patients. SBRT was given in 3 to 5 fractions with a biologically effective dose of at least 100 Gy, using image-guided IMRT or VMAT. The cohort was made up of 13 men and more than five women, with a median age of approximately 74 years and an age range of about 53 to 95 years. The study took one blood sample before SBRT and one after SBRT from each of around 19 patients and sequenced all 38 samples. This study profiled peripheral blood TCR beta repertoires from stage I NSCLC patients before and after stereotactic body radiotherapy and linked the repertoires to distant failure. General study outcomes and caveats: Whether the expanded TCR clones were tumor-specific was not determined. All reported P values were unadjusted for multiple comparisons. Differences in TRBV and TRBJ usage frequencies by metastasis status were reportedly observed in two V genes at baseline and in several V and two J genes after SBRT. After SBRT, the number of unique TCR clones decreased (median around 10,000 before versus fewer than 7,500 after; Wilcoxon paired P=0.011). Limitations of the study included a small cohort and short follow-up, and the study findings need independent validation. Post-SBRT Shannon entropy and its change from baseline were lower in patients who developed distant metastases; baseline Shannon entropy was not associated with metastases.

Per the germline V gene, LGHNT is the CDR1 and FRNRAP is the CDR2. A distance of 13 bases separates the germline ends of V and J, which lose 6 bases and 6 bases respectively. From the cysteine up to the phenylalanine, the CDR3 has a length of 13 residues. The read is trimmed to its CDR3 DNA, 39 bases read in frame from base 1. All patients had node-negative disease on CT and PET/CT, and none had a history of other malignancies or had previously received chemotherapy or radiotherapy. At each of two time points, around 6.5 milliliters of peripheral venous blood were collected in EDTA tubes. Ficoll-Paque Plus density-gradient centrifugation was used to isolate PBMCs. Right after collection, samples were placed at -80 degrees C and kept there until analysis. Two rounds of multiplex PCR on genomic DNA were used to amplify the TCR beta CDR3 region. The first PCR round used primers specific to each TRBV and TRBJ gene, with sequences filed in Chinese patent CN105087789A. Universal primers were used in the second PCR round. The Roche High Pure PCR Template Preparation Kit was used to extract genomic DNA from frozen PBMCs. The libraries underwent paired-end sequencing with 151 bp reads on an Illumina HiSeq 3000. Processing in the source paper ran as follows. CutAdapt was used to discard raw reads that did not contain the multiplex PCR primer sequences. Using PEAR, the high-quality paired reads were merged into contigs. MiXCR assigned TRB V, D and J gene segments to each contig by aligning to reference sequences. To remove sequencing errors, CDR3 sequences were clustered according to base quality and sequence similarity. Shannon entropy, normalized by the natural log of the productive TCR sequence number, served as the measure of diversity. Clonality was defined as one minus Shannon entropy divided by the natural log of the number of unique clonotypes. Progression-free survival cut-offs for repertoire metrics were chosen using the Youden index of ROC curves, with analyses run in R 3.5.3. The public sequencing data were trimmed at Q25 with fastp and processed into clonotypes with MiXCR by TCRdb, which kept only in-frame beta chains. Rows are combined by CDR3 protein, so each entry shows the most common genes and DNA. TCRdb, not the original authors, processed these V and J calls. The sample profile shows fewer than 30,000 distinct CDR3 sequences; 30% of them were found once. Of the sample, roughly 33% is held by the ten largest clones.

The material sequenced was PBMCs, taken before or after stereotactic body radiation therapy (not recorded which). The rearranged segments are TRBV12-5 and TRBJ2-3, with TRBD2 perhaps the D gene, on 6 matching bases. The receptor was derived from a donor of 50 years or more with non-small cell lung cancer. The CDR3 amino acid sequence is: CASGRTRGDTQYF. In nucleotide form, the sequence is TGTGCTAGTGGGCGGACCCGGGGGGATACGCAGTATTTT.